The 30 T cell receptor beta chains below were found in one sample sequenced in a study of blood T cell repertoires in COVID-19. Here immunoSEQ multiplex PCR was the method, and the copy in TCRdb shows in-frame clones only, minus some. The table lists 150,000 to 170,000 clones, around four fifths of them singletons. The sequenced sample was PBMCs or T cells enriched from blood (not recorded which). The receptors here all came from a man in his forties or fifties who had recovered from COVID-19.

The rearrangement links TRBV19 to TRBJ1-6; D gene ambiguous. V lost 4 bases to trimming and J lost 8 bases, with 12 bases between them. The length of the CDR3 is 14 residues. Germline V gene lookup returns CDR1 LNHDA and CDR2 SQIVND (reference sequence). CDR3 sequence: CASSKQAPDSPLHF. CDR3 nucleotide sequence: TGTGCCAGTAGTAAGCAGGCCCCGGATTCACCCCTCCACTTT.

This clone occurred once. CDR3 sequence reads: CASSVGKGGFAEAFF. CDR3 nucleotides: TGTGCCAGCAGCGTAGGAAAAGGGGGCTTTGCTGAAGCTTTCTTT. V gene TRBV9 combines with J gene TRBJ1-1; TRBD1 aligns across 7 bases. The ends lost 0 bases at V and 6 bases at J; junction bases unmatched: 8. CDR3 length: 15 residues. Germline assignment: CDR1 SGDLS and CDR2 YYNGEE.

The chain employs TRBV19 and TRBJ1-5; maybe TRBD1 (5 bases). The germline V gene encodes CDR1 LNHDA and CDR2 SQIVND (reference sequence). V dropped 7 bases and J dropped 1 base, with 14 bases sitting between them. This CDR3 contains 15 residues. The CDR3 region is CASKSGGGSNQPQHF. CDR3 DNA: TGTGCCAGTAAATCCGGGGGTGGAAGCAATCAGCCCCAGCATTTT.

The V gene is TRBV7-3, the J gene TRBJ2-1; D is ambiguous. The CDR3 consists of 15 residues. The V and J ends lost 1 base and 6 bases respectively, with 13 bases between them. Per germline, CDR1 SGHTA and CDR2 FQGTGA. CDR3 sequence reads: CASSLMSTVINEQFF. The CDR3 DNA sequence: TGTGCCAGCAGCTTAATGTCCACAGTCATCAATGAGCAGTTCTTC.

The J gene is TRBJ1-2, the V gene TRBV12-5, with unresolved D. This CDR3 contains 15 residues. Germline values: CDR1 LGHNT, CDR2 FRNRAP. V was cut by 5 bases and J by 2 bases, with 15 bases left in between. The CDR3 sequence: CASGPQVSQNYGYTF. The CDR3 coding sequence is TGTGCTAGTGGTCCGCAGGTCAGCCAAAACTATGGCTACACCTTC. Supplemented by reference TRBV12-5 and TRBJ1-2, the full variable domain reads DARVTQTPRHKVTEMGQEVTMRCQPILGHNTVFWYRQTMMQGLELLAYFRNRAPLDDSGMPKDRFSAEMPDATLATLKIQPSEPRDSAVYFCASGPQVSQNYGYTFGSGTRLTVV.

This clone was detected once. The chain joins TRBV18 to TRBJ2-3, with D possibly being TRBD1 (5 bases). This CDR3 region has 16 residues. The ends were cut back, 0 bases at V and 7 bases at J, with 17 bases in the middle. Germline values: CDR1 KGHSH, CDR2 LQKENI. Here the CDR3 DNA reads TGTGCCAGCTCACCACCCCAATCTGACAGACCGAATACGCAGTATTTT. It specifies CASSPPQSDRPNTQYF.

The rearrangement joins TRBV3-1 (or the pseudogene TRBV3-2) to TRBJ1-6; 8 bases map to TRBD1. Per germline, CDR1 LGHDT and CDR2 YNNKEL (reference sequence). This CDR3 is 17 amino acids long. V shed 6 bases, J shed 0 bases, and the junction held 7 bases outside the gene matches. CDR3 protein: CASSARTGGSYNSPLHF. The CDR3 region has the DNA TGTGCCAGCAGTGCACGAACAGGGGGCTCCTATAATTCACCCCTCCACTTT.

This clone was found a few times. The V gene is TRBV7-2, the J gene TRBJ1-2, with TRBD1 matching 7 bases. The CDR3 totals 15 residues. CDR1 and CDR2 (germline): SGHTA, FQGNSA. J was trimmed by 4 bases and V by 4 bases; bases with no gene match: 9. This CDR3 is CASSSGGQAAYGYTF. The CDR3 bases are TGTGCCAGCAGCTCCGGCGGACAGGCAGCCTATGGCTACACCTTC.

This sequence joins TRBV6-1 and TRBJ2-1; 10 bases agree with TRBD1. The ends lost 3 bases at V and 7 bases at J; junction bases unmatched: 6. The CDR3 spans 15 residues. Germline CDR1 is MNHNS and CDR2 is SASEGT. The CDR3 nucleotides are TGTGCCAGCAGTGATATGGACAGGGGGGGAAATGAGCAGTTCTTC. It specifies CASSDMDRGGNEQFF.

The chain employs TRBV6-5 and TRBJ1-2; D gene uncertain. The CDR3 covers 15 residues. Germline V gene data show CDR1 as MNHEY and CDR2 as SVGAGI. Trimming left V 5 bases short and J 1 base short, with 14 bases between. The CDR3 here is CASSIIASLNYGYTF. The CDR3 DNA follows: TGTGCCAGCAGTATTATAGCTAGCCTTAACTATGGCTACACCTTC.

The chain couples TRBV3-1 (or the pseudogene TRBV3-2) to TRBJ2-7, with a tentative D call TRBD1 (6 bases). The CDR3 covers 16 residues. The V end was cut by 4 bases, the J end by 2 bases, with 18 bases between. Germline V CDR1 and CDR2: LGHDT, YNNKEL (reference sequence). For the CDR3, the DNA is TGTGCCAGCAGCCGGGGACACCCGAGGGAACCCTACGAGCAGTACTTC. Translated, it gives CASSRGHPREPYEQYF.

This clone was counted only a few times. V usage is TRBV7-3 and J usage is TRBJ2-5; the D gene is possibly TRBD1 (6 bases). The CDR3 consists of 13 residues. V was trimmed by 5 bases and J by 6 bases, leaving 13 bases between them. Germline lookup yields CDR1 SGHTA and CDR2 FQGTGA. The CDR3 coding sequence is TGTGCCAGCAGCCCGCAGGGGTGGAAGACCCAGTACTTC. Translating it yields CASSPQGWKTQYF.

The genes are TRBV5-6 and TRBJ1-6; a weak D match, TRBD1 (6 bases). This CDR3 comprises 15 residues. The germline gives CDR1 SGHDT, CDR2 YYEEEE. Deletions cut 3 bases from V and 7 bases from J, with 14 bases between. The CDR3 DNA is TGTGCCAGCAGCTCCCGGACAGCTACAAATTCACCCCTCCACTTT. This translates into CASSSRTATNSPLHF. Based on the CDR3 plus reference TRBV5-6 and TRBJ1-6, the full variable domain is DAGVTQSPTHLIKTRGQQVTLRCSPKSGHDTVSWYQQALGQGPQFIFQYYEEEERQRGNFPDRFSGHQFPNYSSELNVNALLLGDSALYLCASSSRTATNSPLHFGNGTRLTVT.

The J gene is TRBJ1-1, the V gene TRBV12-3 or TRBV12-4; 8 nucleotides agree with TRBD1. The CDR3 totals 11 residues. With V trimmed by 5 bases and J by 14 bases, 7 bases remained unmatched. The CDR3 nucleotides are TGTGCCAGCAGTATCCGGGACAGGTGCTTCTTT. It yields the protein CASSIRDRCFF.

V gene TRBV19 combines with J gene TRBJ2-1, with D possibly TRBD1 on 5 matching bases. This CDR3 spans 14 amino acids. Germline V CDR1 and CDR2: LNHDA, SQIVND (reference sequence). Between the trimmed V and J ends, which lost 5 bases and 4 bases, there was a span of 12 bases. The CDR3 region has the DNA TGTGCCAGTAGTGAACCGACAGATTACAATGAGCAGTTCTTC. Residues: CASSEPTDYNEQFF.

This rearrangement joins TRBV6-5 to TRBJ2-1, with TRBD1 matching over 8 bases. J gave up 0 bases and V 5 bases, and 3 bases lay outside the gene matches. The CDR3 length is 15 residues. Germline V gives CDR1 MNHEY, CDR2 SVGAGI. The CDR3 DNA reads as TGTGCCAGCAGTCGAGGACAGGGCTCCTACAATGAGCAGTTCTTC. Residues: CASSRGQGSYNEQFF.

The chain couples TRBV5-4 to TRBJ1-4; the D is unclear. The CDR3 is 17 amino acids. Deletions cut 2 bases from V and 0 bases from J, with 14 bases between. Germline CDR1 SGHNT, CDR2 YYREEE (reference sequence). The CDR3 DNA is TGTGCCAGCAGCTTCGGTGGCCGGGTTTCAACTAATGAAAAACTGTTTTTT. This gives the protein CASSFGGRVSTNEKLFF.

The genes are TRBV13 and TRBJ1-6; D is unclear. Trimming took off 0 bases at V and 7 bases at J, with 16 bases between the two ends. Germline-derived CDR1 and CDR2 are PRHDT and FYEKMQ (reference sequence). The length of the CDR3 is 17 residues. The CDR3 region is CASSLGHRQNRNSPLHF. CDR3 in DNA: TGTGCCAGCAGCTTAGGGCACAGACAAAACCGCAATTCACCCCTCCACTTT.

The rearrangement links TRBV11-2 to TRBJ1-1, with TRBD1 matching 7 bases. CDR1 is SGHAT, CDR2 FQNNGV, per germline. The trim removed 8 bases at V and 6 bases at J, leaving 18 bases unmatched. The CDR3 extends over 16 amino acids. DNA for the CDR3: TGTGCCAGCGCCACCCTCGCCAGGGGGAGGTATGCTGAAGCTTTCTTT. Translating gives CASATLARGRYAEAFF.

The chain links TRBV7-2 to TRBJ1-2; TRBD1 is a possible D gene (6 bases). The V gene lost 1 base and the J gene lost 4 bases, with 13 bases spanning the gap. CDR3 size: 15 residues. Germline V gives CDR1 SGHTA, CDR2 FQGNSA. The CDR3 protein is CASSLDFGTPYGYTF. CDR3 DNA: TGTGCCAGCAGCTTAGATTTTGGGACACCCTATGGCTACACCTTC.

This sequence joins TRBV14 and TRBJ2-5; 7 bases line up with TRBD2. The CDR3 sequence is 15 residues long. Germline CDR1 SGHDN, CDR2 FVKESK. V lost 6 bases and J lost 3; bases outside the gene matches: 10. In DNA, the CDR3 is TGTGCCAGCAGGGAAACCGGGGGGAGAGAAGAGACCCAGTACTTC. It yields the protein CASRETGGREETQYF.

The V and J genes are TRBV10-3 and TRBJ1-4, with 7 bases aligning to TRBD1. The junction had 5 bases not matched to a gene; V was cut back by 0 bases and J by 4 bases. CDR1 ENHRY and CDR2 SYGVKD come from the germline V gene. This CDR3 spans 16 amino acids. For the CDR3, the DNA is TGTGCCATCAGTGAGTCAGGCAGGGGGATTAATGAAAAACTGTTTTTT. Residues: CAISESGRGINEKLFF.

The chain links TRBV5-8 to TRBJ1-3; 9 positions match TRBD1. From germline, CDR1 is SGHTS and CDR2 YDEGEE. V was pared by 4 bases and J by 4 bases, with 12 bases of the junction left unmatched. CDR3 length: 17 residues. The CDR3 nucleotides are TGTGCCAGCAGCGAGTGGGTGGGACAGGGCGACGGAAACACCATATATTTT. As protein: CASSEWVGQGDGNTIYF.

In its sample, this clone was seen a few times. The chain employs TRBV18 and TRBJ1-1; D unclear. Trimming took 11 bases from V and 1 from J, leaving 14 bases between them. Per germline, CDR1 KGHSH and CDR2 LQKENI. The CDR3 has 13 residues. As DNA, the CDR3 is TGTGCCGGCCTGGGGAGCACGAACACTGAAGCTTTCTTT. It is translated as CAGLGSTNTEAFF.

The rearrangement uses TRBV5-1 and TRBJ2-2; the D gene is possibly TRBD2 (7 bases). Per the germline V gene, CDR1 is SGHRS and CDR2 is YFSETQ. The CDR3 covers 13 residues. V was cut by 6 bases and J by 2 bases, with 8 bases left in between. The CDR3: CASTGGNTGELFF. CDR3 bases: TGCGCCAGCACGGGGGGCAACACCGGGGAGCTGTTTTTT.

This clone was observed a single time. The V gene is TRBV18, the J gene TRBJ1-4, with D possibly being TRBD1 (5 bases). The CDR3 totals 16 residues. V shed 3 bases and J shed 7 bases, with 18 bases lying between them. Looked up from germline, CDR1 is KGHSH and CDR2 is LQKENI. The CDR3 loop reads CASSPSGHPGGEKLFF. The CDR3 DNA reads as TGTGCCAGCTCACCTTCTGGACATCCAGGCGGTGAAAAACTGTTTTTT.

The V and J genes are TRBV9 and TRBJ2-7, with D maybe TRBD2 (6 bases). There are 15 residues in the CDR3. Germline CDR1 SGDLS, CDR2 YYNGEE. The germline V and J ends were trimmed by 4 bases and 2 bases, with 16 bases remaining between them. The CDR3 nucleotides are TGTGCCAGCAGCTTAAGCTTGGGCGGGGCCTACGAGCAGTACTTC. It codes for CASSLSLGGAYEQYF.

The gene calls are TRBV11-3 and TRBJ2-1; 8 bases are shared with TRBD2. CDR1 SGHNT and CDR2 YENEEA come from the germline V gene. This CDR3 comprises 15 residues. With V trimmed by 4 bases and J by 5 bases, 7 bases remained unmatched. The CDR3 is CASSSRLAFDNEQFF. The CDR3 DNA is TGTGCCAGCAGCTCCCGACTAGCGTTCGACAATGAGCAGTTCTTC.

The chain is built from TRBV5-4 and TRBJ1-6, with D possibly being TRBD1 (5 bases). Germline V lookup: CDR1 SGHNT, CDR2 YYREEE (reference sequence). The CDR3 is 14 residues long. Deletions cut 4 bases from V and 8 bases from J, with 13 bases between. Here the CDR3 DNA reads TGTGCCAGCAGCAGGGGATATCAGGATTCACCCCTCCACTTT. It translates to CASSRGYQDSPLHF.

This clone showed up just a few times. CDR3: CASSSWTSGRNTIYF. CDR3 DNA: TGTGCCAGCAGTTCGTGGACATCTGGCCGAAACACCATATATTTT. The chain has TRBV6-5 and TRBJ1-3, with D possibly TRBD1 on 5 matching bases. The CDR3 sequence is 15 residues long. CDR1 MNHEY and CDR2 SVGAGI come from the germline V gene. V gave up 4 bases and J gave up 5 bases, with 15 bases separating them.